This T cell receptor (beta chain) was found in a study of blood T cell repertoires in COVID-19. About the research overall: PBMCs, B-cell-depleted T cells, or T cells were the source of the cDNA or gDNA that made up the material.

In the study's own analysis: Estimates of nucleated cell counts were drawn from the amplification of reference gene primers. The protocol was immunoSEQ multiplex PCR, while the TCRdb copy is restricted to in-frame clones and leaves out a portion. V, J and clone size are taken as reported in that table, and D and trimming were inferred from the DNA itself. Altogether over 200,000 clones are present, 88% being singletons, with the ten largest covering approximately 2.6%. V lost 0 bases to trimming and J lost 0 bases, with 6 bases between them. This CDR3 is built from 15 residues. Germline V gene sequence: CDR1 MGHRA, CDR2 YSYEKL.

The sequence was obtained from an older woman with acute or convalescent COVID-19. The sequenced sample was peripheral blood. The gene calls are TRBV4-1 and TRBJ1-5; no clear D. The CDR3 region has the DNA TGCGCCAGCAGCCAAGACAGCGATAGCAATCAGCCCCAGCATTTT. Protein: CASSQDSDSNQPQHF.